The 26 T cell receptor beta chains given below trace back to one sample, sequenced in a study of blood T cells in healthy people across ages. Next came a second PCR, run for about 7 to 12 cycles, which used a sample-barcoded 5' primer along with a J-beta primer mix. Each CDR3 protein gets one entry after TCRdb re-called the 5' RACE reads with MiXCR. The data show around 1.5 million distinct CDR3 sequences, 59% seen once. Sequenced sample: blood. The receptors come from a man aged 18 to 35 in good health.

The chain carries TRBV7-2 and TRBJ1-2; tentative D call: TRBD1 (5 bases). The germline gives CDR1 SGHTA, CDR2 FQGNSA. Trimming removed 4 bases from V and 7 bases from J, with 13 bases in between. The CDR3 has 13 amino acids. The CDR3 nucleotides are TGTGCCAGCAGCTCCGCGGTGGGGGGTGGCTACACCTTC. Its protein is CASSSAVGGGYTF.

This clonotype was counted between two and nine times. The chain employs TRBV6-5 and TRBJ1-1, with D possibly TRBD1 on 6 matching bases. The CDR3 length is 15 residues. The germline V gene encodes CDR1 MNHEY and CDR2 SVGAGI. V lost 2 bases to trimming and J lost 0 bases, with 10 bases between them. CDR3 loop: CASSYGDTLNTEAFF. DNA for the CDR3: TGTGCCAGCAGTTACGGGGACACGTTGAACACTGAAGCTTTCTTT.

The genes are TRBV6-5 and TRBJ1-6; D not resolved. The ends were cut back, 2 bases at V and 7 bases at J, with 9 bases in the middle. Looked up from germline, CDR1 is MNHEY and CDR2 is SVGAGI. The CDR3 is made up of 14 amino acids. The CDR3 loop reads CASSYGETNSPLHF. CDR3 nucleotides: TGTGCCAGCAGTTACGGGGAAACAAATTCACCCCTCCACTTT.

This clonotype appeared a few times. This rearrangement joins TRBV24-1 to TRBJ2-1, with 7 bases aligning to TRBD2. V lost 4 bases, J lost 8 bases, and 4 bases stayed unmatched. This CDR3 is 13 amino acids long. Germline V gene data show CDR1 as KGHDR and CDR2 as SFDVKD. This chain's CDR3 is CATSEAGDHEQFF. The DNA for the CDR3 is TGTGCCACCAGTGAGGCGGGGGACCATGAGCAGTTCTTC.

A few counts support this clonotype. The chain combines TRBV21-1 with TRBJ2-7; TRBD2 is taken as the D call from the table, unchecked against the DNA. TRBV21-1 is reported as a pseudogene. The CDR3 is 16 residues long. The CDR3 DNA is TGTGCCAGCAGCAAAGCTATAGGGGCCCACTCCTACGAGCAGTACTTC. Translated, it gives CASSKAIGAHSYEQYF.

This clonotype has more than one count but fewer than ten. The V and J genes are TRBV10-3 and TRBJ2-7; D is perhaps TRBD1 (7 bases). This CDR3 is built from 14 residues. V lost 3 bases, J lost 5 bases, and 14 bases lay in between. CDR1 and CDR2 from the germline V gene are ENHRY and SYGVKD. The CDR3 nucleotides are TGTGCCATCAGTGATTGGACAGGCGGGAACGAGCAGTACTTC. Protein product: CAISDWTGGNEQYF.

The CDR3 nucleotides are TGCAGCGTTGATTACAGGGGAGACGAGCAGTACTTC. Translated: CSVDYRGDEQYF. The rearrangement joins TRBV29-1 to TRBJ2-4, with 7 bases identical to TRBD1. The J call may be wrong; the DNA end is better matched by TRBJ2-7. The CDR3 extends over 12 amino acids. The V gene's germline CDR1 is SQVTM and CDR2 ANQGSEA.

V gene TRBV10-3 combines with J gene TRBJ2-1; 14 positions match TRBD2. The germline gives CDR1 ENHRY, CDR2 SYGVKD. This CDR3 spans 14 amino acids. V was clipped by 8 bases and J by 3 bases; unmatched bases: 0. The CDR3 sequence: CAIGTSGGYNEQFF. Here the CDR3 DNA reads TGTGCCATCGGGACTAGCGGGGGCTACAATGAGCAGTTCTTC.

This chain connects TRBV20-1 to TRBJ1-1, with D maybe TRBD1 (6 bases). The CDR3 contains 11 residues. The V end was cut by 6 bases, the J end by 7 bases, with 12 bases between. Germline loops: CDR1 DFQATT, CDR2 SNEGSKA (reference sequence). As DNA, the CDR3 is TGCAGTGCCAAACGGGACAATGAAGCTTTCTTT. Its protein product is CSAKRDNEAFF.

This rearrangement joins TRBV10-3 to TRBJ1-5, with a possible D match to TRBD1 (5 bases). Per the germline V gene, CDR1 is ENHRY and CDR2 is SYGVKD. V gave up 8 bases and J gave up 4 bases, with 12 bases separating them. The CDR3 has 13 amino acids. The chain's CDR3 is CAIGRDGNQPQHF. The DNA of the CDR3 is TGTGCCATCGGTCGGGACGGGAATCAGCCCCAGCATTTT.

This clonotype occurred a few times. The V and J genes are TRBV6-6 and TRBJ2-1, with D perhaps TRBD1 (7 bases). The CDR3 covers 12 residues. The germline V and J ends were trimmed by 9 bases and 7 bases, with 13 bases remaining between them. CDR1 MNHNY and CDR2 SVGAGI come from the germline V gene (reference sequence). CDR3 bases: TGTGCCAGTACAGGGGACTTGAATGAGCAGTTCTTC. This codes for CASTGDLNEQFF.

Concerning this clonotype itself: Given the absence of the conserved phenylalanine or tryptophan at the CDR3 end, a read error is likely. The chain couples TRBV20-1 to TRBJ2-5; TRBD1 matches at 10 bases. CDR3 size: 15 residues. V lost 1 base to trimming and J lost 0 bases; unmatched junction nucleotides: 2. Germline CDR1 reads DFQATT; CDR2 reads SNEGSKA (reference sequence). CDR3 protein: CSARAGTGDQETQYS. The CDR3 bases are TGCAGTGCTAGAGCTGGGACAGGGGACCAAGAGACCCAGTACTCC.

The chain couples TRBV4-2 to TRBJ2-1; 7 bases agree with TRBD2. The trim removed 0 bases at V and 10 bases at J, leaving 6 bases unmatched. CDR1 is LGHNA and CDR2 is YNFKEQ in the germline V gene. The CDR3 is 14 residues long. CDR3 sequence (DNA): TGTGCCAGCAGCCAAGATCGGGGGGTGGGAGAGCAGTTCTTC. Its protein product is CASSQDRGVGEQFF.

The CDR3 DNA follows: TGTGCCAGCATCTTATGGGATAATGAGCAGTTCTTC. Translation gives CASILWDNEQFF. The chain couples TRBV5-4 to TRBJ2-1; D is undetermined. With 6 bases removed from V and 7 bases from J, the gap between germline ends came to 11 bases. Germline CDR1 reads SGHNT; CDR2 reads YYREEE (reference sequence). The CDR3 contains 12 residues.

The rearrangement links TRBV27 to TRBJ2-1, with 9 bases that match TRBD1. Germline assignment: CDR1 MNHEY and CDR2 SMNVEV (reference sequence). With V trimmed by 4 bases and J by 2 bases, 3 bases remained unmatched. The CDR3 has 15 residues. The CDR3 loop is CASSWDRVAYNEQFF. CDR3 nucleotides: TGTGCCAGCAGTTGGGACAGGGTGGCCTACAATGAGCAGTTCTTC.

The V and J genes are TRBV19 and TRBJ1-2, with D possibly matching TRBD1 (6 bases). The V and J ends lost 11 bases and 8 bases respectively, with 18 bases between them. Germline V gives CDR1 LNHDA, CDR2 SQIVND (reference sequence). The CDR3 is 12 residues long. The CDR3, as DNA: TGTGCCCCCCCGTGGGGGCTGATGGGCTACACCTTC. It translates to CAPPWGLMGYTF.

V gene TRBV10-2 combines with J gene TRBJ1-2, with D unresolved. Germline-derived CDR1 and CDR2 are WSHSY and SAAADI. V lost 7 bases and J 8 bases, leaving 20 bases between the germline ends. CDR3 length equals 14 residues. CDR3 DNA sequence: TGCGCCAGCACCGACGCCACGCGGCAGAAAGGCTACACCTTC. This sequence encodes CASTDATRQKGYTF.

This chain links TRBV6-5 with TRBJ1-5; 7 bases line up with TRBD1. Looked up from germline, CDR1 is MNHEY and CDR2 is SVGAGI. This CDR3 has 13 residues. J gave up 7 bases and V 7 bases, and 7 bases lay outside the gene matches. The CDR3 loop reads CASTGTAGQPQHF. The CDR3 region has the DNA TGTGCCAGCACTGGGACAGCAGGACAGCCCCAGCATTTT.

The gene calls are TRBV11-1 and TRBJ1-1; weak D call: TRBD1 (6 bases). The CDR3 is made up of 15 amino acids. Germline values: CDR1 SGHAT, CDR2 FQDESV (reference sequence). Between the trimmed V and J ends, which lost 0 bases and 4 bases, there was a span of 12 bases. The CDR3 reads CASSLARGAGTEAFF. The CDR3 DNA sequence: TGTGCCAGCAGCTTAGCTCGGGGGGCAGGCACTGAAGCTTTCTTT.

The rearrangement uses TRBV7-9 and TRBJ2-1; either TRBD1 or TRBD2 may supply D (7 bases each). The J call may be incorrect, as the DNA end agrees better with TRBJ2-7. The germline gives CDR1 SEHNR, CDR2 FQNEAQ (reference sequence). The length of the CDR3 is 15 residues. CDR3 sequence (DNA): TGTGCCAGCAGCTTAGTGGGAGGGGGCCACAGCGAGCAGTACTTC. Its protein product is CASSLVGGGHSEQYF.

The rearrangement uses TRBV7-9 and TRBJ2-2; tentatively, D is TRBD1 (5 bases). The CDR3 has 16 residues. Germline CDR1 and CDR2: SEHNR and FQNEAQ (reference sequence). Trimming removed 1 base at V and 6 bases at J, with 15 bases between. The CDR3 DNA reads as TGTGCCAGCAGCTTAGTCAGGGCCCCACCGGCCGGGGAGCTGTTTTTT. Translating gives CASSLVRAPPAGELFF.

In this sample, this clonotype turned up a few times. The gene calls are TRBV7-9 and TRBJ2-5; 9 positions match TRBD1. Losses at the gene ends were 5 bases for V and 3 bases for J; bases not matched to a gene: 7. In germline, CDR1 is SEHNR, CDR2 FQNEAQ (reference sequence). The CDR3 extends over 15 amino acids. CDR3 protein: CASSSGQGREETQYF. The CDR3 nucleotides are TGTGCCAGCAGCAGCGGACAGGGGAGAGAAGAGACCCAGTACTTC.

In its sample, this clonotype was seen a few times. This chain joins TRBV28 and TRBJ1-4; D perhaps matches TRBD1 (6 bases). Trimming stripped 3 bases from V and 0 bases from J, with 14 bases between. The CDR3 is 17 amino acids. The germline CDR1 and CDR2 sequences are MDHEN and SYDVKM. The CDR3 is CASSFEFRTATNEKLFF. The DNA of the CDR3 is TGTGCCAGCAGTTTTGAGTTCCGGACAGCAACTAATGAAAAACTGTTTTTT.

The rearrangement uses TRBV12-3 or TRBV12-4 and TRBJ1-2; D is perhaps TRBD1 (5 bases). The CDR3 loop spans 15 amino acids. V lost 3 bases to trimming and J lost 3 bases, with 14 bases between them. The CDR3 DNA follows: TGTGCCAGCAGTTTTGGGGGGTCCGGATACTATGGCTACACCTTC. Translation gives CASSFGGSGYYGYTF.

The chain recombines TRBV18 with TRBJ2-7, with 12 bases aligning to TRBD1. From germline, CDR1 is KGHSH and CDR2 LQKENI. CDR3 length: 15 residues. V was pared by 6 bases and J by 3 bases, with 6 bases of the junction left unmatched. The CDR3, as DNA: TGTGCCAGCTCCGCGGGGACAGGGGGCAACTACGAGCAGTACTTC. Translation: CASSAGTGGNYEQYF.

The rearrangement uses TRBV10-3 and TRBJ2-3; D is uncertain. Germline values: CDR1 ENHRY, CDR2 SYGVKD. This CDR3 region has 12 residues. V shed 6 bases and J shed 2 bases, with 6 bases lying between them. CDR3 nucleotide sequence: TGTGCCATCAGGACTTACACAGATACGCAGTATTTT. As protein: CAIRTYTDTQYF.